This is a list of T cell receptor beta chains from one sample in a study of blood T cell repertoires in COVID-19. Clones were read by immunoSEQ multiplex PCR, and TCRdb kept only the in-frame ones, dropping some. The sample includes approximately 200,000 clones, 85% to 90% seen only once; the top ten take around 4.5%. Sequenced material: peripheral blood. These receptors all stem from a man aged 50 to 60 with acute or convalescent COVID-19. CDR3s include the opening cysteine and the closing phenylalanine or tryptophan.

>TRBV5-1|TRBJ2-7
CASSVQGYEQYF
>TRBV6-5|TRBJ2-1
CASSYWDRGGYNEQFF
>TRBV2|TRBJ1-4
CASSEQGAREKLFF
>TRBV19|TRBJ1-5
CATRGAPNQPQHF
>TRBV6-5|TRBJ1-4
CASSSSHSFNEKLFF
>TRBV6-5|TRBJ1-5
CASSYSWGVDQPQHF
>TRBV30|TRBJ1-2
CAWGDGIYGYTF
>TRBV24-1|TRBJ2-7
CATSDLRLAGGRCEQYF
>TRBV11-2|TRBJ2-5
CASSRRVTGVQETQYF
>TRBV19|TRBJ1-5
CASNDRVDNQPQHF
>TRBV2|TRBJ1-5
CASQDRADNQPQHF
>TRBV4-1|TRBJ1-1
CASSHGYREGTEAFF
>TRBV11-2|TRBJ1-1
CASSTLGTTEAFF
>TRBV5-4|TRBJ2-7
CASSLASGTPVYEQYF
>TRBV6-1|TRBJ1-6
CATTGGKSPLHF
>TRBV11-2|TRBJ1-1
CASRGQGAEDFRAFF
>TRBV6-6|TRBJ1-5
CASSTGGAQPQHF
>TRBV11-2|TRBJ2-7
CASSLRGSPSYEQYF
>TRBV2|TRBJ1-4
CASVPGDEKLFF
>TRBV19|TRBJ1-6
CASSIVAGIDSPLHF
>TRBV12-3/TRBV12-4|TRBJ1-1
CASSLSRYTEAFF
>TRBV6-6|TRBJ1-1
CASSYTGDNTEAFF
>TRBV10-3|TRBJ2-6
CAISPSGGAKGANVLTF
>TRBV6-6|TRBJ2-6
CASSPDRGRAVAGANVLTF
>TRBV27|TRBJ2-2
CASSLRVWPGELFF
>TRBV25-1|TRBJ1-2
CASSEWQGRGSRDGYTF
>TRBV11-3|TRBJ2-3
CASSSRGREADTQYF
>TRBV4-1|TRBJ1-4
CASSQYERGLDEKLFF
>TRBV6-5|TRBJ2-5
CASSYDGVAETQYF
>TRBV5-1|TRBJ1-4
CASSLDDGGLFF
>TRBV5-6|TRBJ2-3
CASSLVTGVTDTQYF
>TRBV10-3|TRBJ2-2
CAISAQGARGTGELFF
>TRBV10-2|TRBJ1-5
CASKNGQGYQPQHF
>TRBV6-5|TRBJ2-2
CASSWGAGELFF
>TRBV4-1|TRBJ1-5
CASSQDIGGTGGGYSNQPQHF
>TRBV27|TRBJ1-1
CASSRRAGVMNTEAFF
>TRBV20-1|TRBJ1-3
CSVASGNTIYF
>TRBV3-1/TRBV3-2|TRBJ2-2
CASSLSNTGELFF
>TRBV7-9|TRBJ1-4
CASSLVGGEKLFF
>TRBV11-2|TRBJ2-5
CASRQRQVGGETQYF
>TRBV18|TRBJ1-2
CASSPTSQGKDYGYTF
>TRBV11-2|TRBJ1-4
CASSSTGSTNEKLFF
>TRBV2|TRBJ2-7
CASSESGQGRYEQYF
>TRBV18|TRBJ2-2
CASSPQEITNTGELFF
>TRBV30|TRBJ1-2
CAWGRDERYGYTF
>TRBV6-2/TRBV6-3|TRBJ2-7
CASSYNSRYEQYF